These 21 T cell receptor beta chains came from one sample sequenced in a study of T-cell memory formation after mild COVID-19. Using its own MiXCR run on the 5' RACE reads, TCRdb lists one record per CDR3 protein. The data hold 470,000 or so distinct CDR3 sequences, with 20% observed a single time. Input material: PBMCs or a T cell subset sorted from them (not recorded which). The receptors were gathered from an adult woman who had mild COVID-19 (a few samples of this study predate the infection). Cell type and time point are not known.

The CDR3 protein is CASSRPGQGYNEQFF. CDR3 nucleotide sequence: TGTGCCAGCAGTCGTCCGGGACAGGGCTACAATGAGCAGTTCTTC. The chain couples TRBV12-3 or TRBV12-4 to TRBJ2-1, with TRBD1 matching 9 bases. Trimming at V came to 5 bases and at J to 3 bases, leaving 5 bases not matched to a gene. The CDR3 sequence is 15 residues long.

This clonotype has at least ten counts. The chain is built from TRBV19 and TRBJ2-7; 10 bases map to TRBD2. J was trimmed by 1 base and V by 5 bases; bases with no gene match: 2. In germline, CDR1 is LNHDA, CDR2 SQIVND (reference sequence). The CDR3 is 14 amino acids. For the CDR3, the DNA is TGTGCCAGTAGTGGTAGCGGGAGGTCCTACGAGCAGTACTTC. This encodes CASSGSGRSYEQYF.

The chain recombines TRBV20-1 with TRBJ1-2, with 8 bases that match TRBD1. V was pared by 3 bases and J by 0 bases, with 3 bases of the junction left unmatched. Germline V gives CDR1 DFQATT, CDR2 SNEGSKA (reference sequence). The CDR3 loop spans 14 amino acids. Here the CDR3 DNA reads TGCAGTGCTAGCAGGGGGCTCGCTAACTATGGCTACACCTTC. Amino acids: CSASRGLANYGYTF.

The rearrangement uses TRBV6-5 and TRBJ2-3; 14 bases are a match to TRBD2. Germline trimming cut 5 bases from V and 3 bases from J; bases unmatched to any gene: 4. The CDR3 runs 16 residues. Germline CDR1 MNHEY, CDR2 SVGAGI. DNA of the CDR3: TGTGCCAGCAGTGGCAGGACTAGCGGGAGGACAGATACGCAGTATTTT. Residues: CASSGRTSGRTDTQYF.

This clonotype was detected only a few times. The genes are TRBV27 and TRBJ1-1; D is undetermined. The V end was cut by 4 bases, the J end by 1 base, with 10 bases between. Germline CDR1 and CDR2: MNHEY and SMNVEV (reference sequence). The CDR3 has 14 amino acids. The CDR3: CASSWSLGNTEAFF. The CDR3 bases are TGTGCCAGCAGTTGGTCACTGGGGAACACTGAAGCTTTCTTT.

This clonotype was counted between two and nine times. This chain's CDR3 is CASSPTGATSGYTF. The CDR3 DNA reads as TGTGCCAGCAGCCCTACAGGGGCAACAAGTGGCTACACCTTC. This chain links TRBV7-3 with TRBJ1-2; 7 bases match TRBD1. The germline V gene has CDR1 SGHTA and CDR2 FQGTGA. J gave up 7 bases and V 5 bases, and 10 bases lay outside the gene matches. The CDR3 has 14 residues.

In this sample, this clonotype turned up a few times. The chain has TRBV7-9 and TRBJ2-1; D gene unclear. The CDR3 spans 11 residues. Trimming took off 5 bases at V and 8 bases at J, with 7 bases between the two ends. Germline V gene data show CDR1 as SEHNR and CDR2 as FQNEAQ (reference sequence). The DNA of the CDR3 is TGTGCCAGCAGCCTCAAGGATGAGCAGTTCTTC. Translation gives CASSLKDEQFF.

This clonotype has only a few counts. The V gene is TRBV6-1, the J gene TRBJ1-2, with D possibly being TRBD1 (5 bases). CDR1 and CDR2 from the germline V gene are MNHNS and SASEGT. V lost 4 bases to trimming and J lost 4 bases, with 10 bases between them. The CDR3 sequence is 13 residues long. CDR3 protein: CASSAQGIYGYTF. For the CDR3, the DNA is TGTGCCAGCAGTGCCCAGGGTATCTATGGCTACACCTTC.

V gene TRBV7-8 combines with J gene TRBJ2-7; weak D call: TRBD1 (5 bases). Germline V gene sequence: CDR1 SGHVS, CDR2 FQNEAQ. The CDR3 length is 14 residues. Between the trimmed V and J ends, which lost 2 bases and 6 bases, there was a span of 14 bases. CDR3 in amino acids: CASSLFTGQREQYF. The CDR3 nucleotides read TGTGCCAGCAGCTTATTTACAGGTCAACGCGAGCAGTACTTC.

Here the CDR3 reads CASSLSRDYNEQFF. The CDR3 DNA reads as TGTGCCAGCAGCTTATCTAGGGACTACAATGAGCAGTTCTTC. V gene TRBV7-9 combines with J gene TRBJ2-1; D remains unclear. The V and J ends lost 2 bases and 3 bases respectively, with 8 bases between them. Germline assignment: CDR1 SEHNR and CDR2 FQNEAQ (reference sequence). The CDR3 covers 14 residues. Complete variable domain (other parts from reference TRBV7-9 and TRBJ2-1): DTGVSQNPRHKITKRGQNVTFRCDPISEHNRLYWYRQTLGQGPEFLTYFQNEAQLEKSRLLSDRFSAERPKGSFSTLEIQRTEQGDSAMYLCASSLSRDYNEQFFGPGTRLTVL.

This clonotype appeared a few times. The CDR3 DNA is TGTGCCAGCACCTTAGGAATGGGGCTGGGCTACGAGCAGTACTTC. Translated: CASTLGMGLGYEQYF. V and J are TRBV12-3 or TRBV12-4 and TRBJ2-7; tentatively, D is TRBD1 (5 bases). The CDR3 is 15 residues long. V was pared by 7 bases and J by 3 bases, with 19 bases between.

The chain has TRBV5-5 and TRBJ1-5; D might be TRBD1 (5 bases). The CDR3 has 16 amino acids. Germline V gene lookup returns CDR1 SGHKS and CDR2 YYEKEE (reference sequence). The germline V and J ends were trimmed by 1 base and 0 bases, with 11 bases remaining between them. The CDR3 loop is CASSLSRVVSNQPQHF. The CDR3 DNA is TGTGCCAGCAGCTTGAGCAGGGTAGTTAGCAATCAGCCCCAGCATTTT.

This clonotype was seen ten or more times. This rearrangement joins TRBV4-1 to TRBJ2-5; TRBD1 matches 7 bases. The CDR3 is 16 residues long. Germline lookup yields CDR1 MGHRA and CDR2 YSYEKL. V dropped 0 bases and J dropped 4; count of bases not matched to a gene: 8. The CDR3 sequence is CASSQDGAGGGETQYF. The CDR3 DNA reads as TGCGCCAGCAGCCAAGATGGGGCAGGGGGTGGAGAGACCCAGTACTTC.

V usage is TRBV7-3 and J usage is TRBJ1-1; D unresolved. Germline CDR1 reads SGHTA; CDR2 reads FQGTGA. V dropped 5 bases and J dropped 1 base, with 8 bases sitting between them. This CDR3 region has 13 residues. This chain's CDR3 is CASSRRENTEAFF. DNA of the CDR3: TGTGCCAGCAGCCGAAGGGAGAACACTGAAGCTTTCTTT.

The genes are TRBV2 and TRBJ2-3, with 14 bases that match TRBD2. The CDR3 is 17 residues long. Germline CDR1 reads SNHLY; CDR2 reads FYNNEI. With V trimmed by 5 bases and J by 5 bases, 9 bases remained unmatched. This CDR3 reads CASSPPGLAGAIDTQYF. The CDR3 DNA follows: TGTGCCAGCAGTCCTCCGGGACTAGCGGGAGCGATAGATACGCAGTATTTT.

This clonotype appeared a few times. This chain joins TRBV6-2 or TRBV6-3 and TRBJ2-4; 11 bases agree with TRBD2. Germline CDR1 reads MNHEY; CDR2 reads SVGEGT. The CDR3 is 20 amino acids. After removal of 0 bases from V and 0 bases from J, the junction contained 10 bases not matched to a gene. The CDR3 spells CASSYSIRGTSGQAKNIQYF. CDR3 DNA: TGTGCCAGCAGTTACTCGATACGGGGGACTAGCGGACAAGCCAAAAACATTCAGTACTTC.

This chain links TRBV30 with TRBJ2-5; D gene ambiguous. The V gene lost 3 bases and the J gene lost 3 bases, with 14 bases spanning the gap. Germline V gene data show CDR1 as GTSNPN and CDR2 as SVGIG (reference sequence). The CDR3 is 14 residues long. The CDR3 DNA sequence: TGTGCCTGGAGGCTAAGATTTGGTGAAGAGACCCAGTACTTC. Translated: CAWRLRFGEETQYF.

There are a few counts of this clonotype. The J gene is TRBJ2-7, the V gene TRBV5-1; no clear D. This CDR3 has 15 amino acids. Germline lookup yields CDR1 SGHRS and CDR2 YFSETQ. V was shortened by 2 bases and J by 0 bases, with 12 bases between the two germline ends. The CDR3 loop reads CASSLFPSSSYEQYF. In DNA form, the CDR3 reads TGCGCCAGCAGCTTATTCCCCTCAAGCTCCTACGAGCAGTACTTC.

The chain is built from TRBV20-1 and TRBJ2-3, with D perhaps matching TRBD2 (5 bases). Per germline, CDR1 DFQATT and CDR2 SNEGSKA (reference sequence). The CDR3 has 15 residues. The V gene lost 6 bases and the J gene lost 2 bases, with 18 bases spanning the gap. Here the CDR3 DNA reads TGCAGTGCCCCCGCGGGTTCTTGGAACACAGATACGCAGTATTTT. Encoded protein: CSAPAGSWNTDTQYF.

This clonotype was found a few times. The rearrangement links TRBV7-2 to TRBJ1-3; 8 positions agree with TRBD1. The CDR3 spans 17 residues. Germline V gene data show CDR1 as SGHTA and CDR2 as FQGNSA. Germline trimming cut 1 base from V and 0 bases from J; bases unmatched to any gene: 5. The CDR3 DNA is TGTGCCAGCAGCTTAGGGCCAGGGGGCGGCTCTGGAAACACCATATATTTT. Protein: CASSLGPGGGSGNTIYF.

The chain couples TRBV19 to TRBJ2-3; D might be TRBD1 (6 bases). This CDR3 has 15 residues. Trimming stripped 5 bases from V and 2 bases from J, with 14 bases between. Germline loops: CDR1 LNHDA, CDR2 SQIVND (reference sequence). The CDR3 DNA is TGTGCCAGTAGTTCCCCGACAGGCTCCACAGATACGCAGTATTTT. Amino acids: CASSSPTGSTDTQYF.